Below, 28 T cell receptor beta chains from the same sample are listed, as sequenced in a study of T cell repertoires in cytomegalovirus infection. TCRdb independently ran MiXCR on the reads; one entry per CDR3 protein. Of fewer than 300,000 distinct CDR3 sequences listed, 25% are singletons. The sample taken for sequencing was PBMCs. These receptors were obtained from a human donor in good health (CMV status not recorded). Some clones in this sample may be carry-over from other donors' samples.

There are a few counts of this clonotype. CDR3: CSGQGFDRETQYF. The CDR3 DNA reads TGCAGCGGTCAGGGGTTCGACCGGGAGACCCAGTACTTC. V usage is TRBV29-1 and J usage is TRBJ2-5, with D perhaps TRBD1 (6 bases). V was pared by 7 bases and J by 5 bases, with 17 bases between. The CDR3 extends over 13 amino acids. From germline, CDR1 is SQVTM and CDR2 ANQGSEA.

The genes are TRBV2 and TRBJ2-1; 15 bases line up with TRBD2. This CDR3 spans 14 amino acids. Germline V gene sequence: CDR1 SNHLY, CDR2 FYNNEI. The ends lost 6 bases at V and 9 bases at J; junction bases unmatched: 3. CDR3 coding DNA: TGTGCCAGCAGAGGACTAGCGGGAGGGGGTGAGCAGTTCTTC. Protein product: CASRGLAGGGEQFF.

This clonotype was seen ten or more times. CDR3 amino acids: CASSRGQQETQYF. The CDR3 nucleotides read TGTGCCAGCAGCAGGGGACAGCAAGAGACCCAGTACTTC. The J gene is TRBJ2-5, the V gene TRBV7-2, with 7 positions matching TRBD1. J lost 2 bases, V lost 5 bases, and 2 bases had no gene match. This CDR3 is 13 amino acids long. Germline V CDR1 and CDR2: SGHTA, FQGNSA.

Only a few counts were recorded for this clonotype. This chain uses TRBV6-6 with TRBJ2-7; 9 bases are shared with TRBD1. This CDR3 spans 13 amino acids. The V gene end was trimmed by 7 bases and the J gene end by 4 bases; junction bases not matched to a gene: 5. Germline V gives CDR1 MNHNY, CDR2 SVGAGI (reference sequence). The CDR3 coding sequence is TGTGCCAGCACCGGGGACAGGGCTTACGAGCAGTACGTC. This translates into CASTGDRAYEQYV.

The chain couples TRBV9 to TRBJ2-2; weak D call: TRBD2 (6 bases). V was pared by 2 bases and J by 6 bases, with 11 bases between. CDR1 is SGDLS and CDR2 is YYNGEE in the germline V gene. The CDR3 totals 14 residues. Here the CDR3 DNA reads TGTGCCAGCAGCGTTGGCGGGGCCGCCGGGGAGCTGTTTTTT. Its translation is CASSVGGAAGELFF.

The chain is built from TRBV2 and TRBJ2-1; 9 bases fit TRBD1. Germline CDR1 and CDR2: SNHLY and FYNNEI. J was trimmed by 6 bases and V by 7 bases; bases with no gene match: 7. CDR3 length: 14 residues. CDR3 sequence (DNA): TGTGCCAGCACGAGGACAGGGGCCTCCAATGAGCAGTTCTTC. It is translated as CASTRTGASNEQFF.

Of note for this clonotype: The junction differs from germline at one of its ends, possibly a read error. V and J are TRBV20-1 and TRBJ2-7; a possible D gene is TRBD2 (6 bases). CDR3 length equals 16 residues. Per germline, CDR1 DFQATT and CDR2 SNEGSKA (reference sequence). This CDR3 reads CSARDGTPGLLYEQYF. CDR3 in DNA: TGCAGTGCGAGAGACGGGACTCCCGGACTCCTCTACGAGCAGTACTTC.

J is TRBJ2-5 and V is TRBV20-1; D gene ambiguous. The CDR3 extends over 12 amino acids. Germline CDR1 and CDR2: DFQATT and SNEGSKA (reference sequence). The ends were cut back, 6 bases at V and 5 bases at J, with 13 bases in the middle. The CDR3 loop is CSARPPSETQYF. The CDR3 DNA follows: TGCAGTGCCCGGCCGCCGTCGGAGACCCAGTACTTC.

This clonotype was detected only a few times. This chain's CDR3 is CASSQARNQPQHF. Written as DNA, the CDR3 is TGTGCCAGCAGCCAAGCCAGGAATCAGCCCCAGCATTTT. The chain recombines TRBV3-1 with TRBJ1-5; D is unresolved. The germline gives CDR1 LGHDT, CDR2 YNNKEL (reference sequence). There are 13 residues in the CDR3. V lost 1 base and J 4 bases, leaving 5 bases between the germline ends.

The sample holds a few counts of this clonotype. The chain combines TRBV6-2 or TRBV6-3 with TRBJ2-5, with 7 bases identical to TRBD2. CDR3 length equals 14 residues. Germline V gene sequence: CDR1 MNHEY, CDR2 SVGEGT. V shed 2 bases and J 5 bases; nucleotides not matched to a gene: 5. CDR3 DNA sequence: TGTGCCAGCAGTTACGAGCGGGGCCGGGAGACCCAGTACTTC. Protein product: CASSYERGRETQYF.

The chain is built from TRBV10-3 and TRBJ1-2; TRBD1 agrees at 7 bases. This CDR3 spans 15 amino acids. Germline values: CDR1 ENHRY, CDR2 SYGVKD. V lost 0 bases and J lost 4; bases outside the gene matches: 5. This chain's CDR3 is CAISESGTGAYGYTF. The CDR3 bases are TGTGCCATCAGTGAGTCAGGTACAGGGGCCTATGGCTACACCTTC.

The chain employs TRBV5-1 and TRBJ1-1, with D perhaps matching TRBD1 (6 bases). The germline V and J ends were trimmed by 3 bases and 5 bases, with 17 bases remaining between them. Germline values: CDR1 SGHRS, CDR2 YFSETQ. This CDR3 is 15 amino acids long. DNA of the CDR3: TGCGCCAGCAGCTCAAGGACAGCTGAGAGAACTGAAGCTTTCTTT. Amino acid sequence: CASSSRTAERTEAFF.

The V and J genes are TRBV29-1 and TRBJ2-1; D ambiguous. CDR3 length equals 13 residues. Germline CDR1 and CDR2: SQVTM and ANQGSEA. V lost 5 bases to trimming and J lost 5 bases, with 13 bases between them. This CDR3 is CSVSWLGNNEQFF. The CDR3 region has the DNA TGCAGCGTTAGTTGGCTGGGGAACAATGAGCAGTTCTTC.

This clonotype was found many times. This chain links TRBV19 with TRBJ1-1; tentative D call: TRBD1 (6 bases). CDR1 and CDR2 from the germline V gene are LNHDA and SQIVND (reference sequence). The CDR3 is made up of 12 amino acids. V was trimmed by 5 bases and J by 4 bases, leaving 8 bases between them. The CDR3 reads CASSRGGTEAFF. CDR3 bases: TGTGCCAGTAGTCGAGGGGGCACTGAAGCTTTCTTT. The variable domain in full, with the rest retrieved from reference TRBV19 and TRBJ1-1, is DGGITQSPKYLFRKEGQNVTLSCEQNLNHDAMYWYRQDPGQGLRLIYYSQIVNDFQKGDIAEGYSVSREKKESFPLTVTSAQKNPTAFYLCASSRGGTEAFFGQGTRLTVV.

V is TRBV29-1 and J is TRBJ2-7; tentatively, D is TRBD2 (6 bases). There are 14 residues in the CDR3. Germline V gene data show CDR1 as SQVTM and CDR2 as ANQGSEA. Trimming removed 5 bases from V and 4 bases from J, with 18 bases in between. The CDR3 loop reads CSVPGAGSQYEQYF. The CDR3 DNA is TGCAGCGTTCCCGGGGCGGGATCCCAATACGAGCAGTACTTC.

The chain links TRBV27 to TRBJ1-5; a weak D match, TRBD1 (5 bases). The CDR3 consists of 14 residues. Trimming stripped 3 bases from V and 5 bases from J, with 11 bases between. Germline V CDR1 and CDR2: MNHEY, SMNVEV (reference sequence). In DNA, the CDR3 is TGTGCCAGCAGTTTTAGGGGTGGCGATCAGCCCCAGCATTTT. Its protein product is CASSFRGGDQPQHF.

The table lists this clonotype with a few counts. The rearrangement links TRBV14 to TRBJ2-1; tentative D call: TRBD2 (5 bases). Germline V gene data show CDR1 as SGHDN and CDR2 as FVKESK. The CDR3 contains 12 residues. The ends were cut back, 7 bases at V and 3 bases at J, with 7 bases in the middle. CDR3 residues: CASNRDYNEQFF. CDR3 DNA sequence: TGTGCCAGCAACCGGGACTACAATGAGCAGTTCTTC.

The genes are TRBV5-1 and TRBJ1-1, with D unresolved. Trimming stripped 2 bases from V and 1 base from J, with 6 bases between. The V gene's germline CDR1 is SGHRS and CDR2 YFSETQ. This CDR3 has 13 amino acids. In DNA form, the CDR3 reads TGCGCCAGCAGCTTCTCGCGGAACACTGAAGCTTTCTTT. It translates to CASSFSRNTEAFF.

This chain links TRBV5-5 with TRBJ2-1, with 9 bases that match TRBD2. The V and J ends lost 2 bases and 10 bases, in that order; junction bases with no gene match: 10. The V gene's germline CDR1 is SGHKS and CDR2 YYEKEE (reference sequence). The CDR3 is made up of 15 amino acids. This CDR3 is CASSFQGGGALEQFF. CDR3 sequence (DNA): TGTGCCAGCAGCTTCCAGGGCGGGGGGGCTTTGGAGCAGTTCTTC.

The chain joins TRBV7-9 to TRBJ1-2; 7 positions agree with TRBD1. The CDR3 consists of 14 residues. J was trimmed by 9 bases and V by 3 bases; bases with no gene match: 10. Germline V gene data show CDR1 as SEHNR and CDR2 as FQNEAQ (reference sequence). CDR3 sequence reads: CASSFRTGFNSYTF. CDR3 DNA sequence: TGTGCCAGCAGCTTCCGGACAGGATTTAATAGCTACACCTTC.

This clonotype has more than one count but fewer than ten. This sequence joins TRBV12-3 or TRBV12-4 and TRBJ2-1; tentative D call: TRBD1 (6 bases). Trimming took 5 bases from V and 5 from J, leaving 19 bases between them. The length of the CDR3 is 16 residues. In nucleotides, the CDR3 is TGTGCCAGCAGTCTATCCTACAGGGCCACGCACAATGAGCAGTTCTTC. Protein product: CASSLSYRATHNEQFF.

The rearrangement uses TRBV7-2 and TRBJ2-3; no definite D call. The CDR3 loop spans 14 amino acids. Trimming shortened V by 1 base and J by 6 bases, and 11 bases separated the two germline ends. Per germline, CDR1 SGHTA and CDR2 FQGNSA. The CDR3 reads CASSLVRPSDTQYF. The CDR3 nucleotides are TGTGCCAGCAGCTTAGTCAGGCCCTCGGATACGCAGTATTTT.

This clonotype was detected only a few times. The chain couples TRBV19 to TRBJ2-1; TRBD2 matches 8 bases. Losses at the gene ends were 3 bases for V and 2 bases for J; bases not matched to a gene: 6. The CDR3 length is 16 residues. The germline V gene encodes CDR1 LNHDA and CDR2 SQIVND (reference sequence). DNA for the CDR3: TGTGCCAGTAGTATCGATGGGCGGGGGGCCTACAATGAGCAGTTCTTC. Translation: CASSIDGRGAYNEQFF. The full variable domain, its missing parts supplied by reference TRBV19 and TRBJ2-1, is DGGITQSPKYLFRKEGQNVTLSCEQNLNHDAMYWYRQDPGQGLRLIYYSQIVNDFQKGDIAEGYSVSREKKESFPLTVTSAQKNPTAFYLCASSIDGRGAYNEQFFGPGTRLTVL.

This clonotype was observed at least ten times. The chain uses TRBV29-1 and TRBJ2-3; TRBD2 aligns across 9 bases. The CDR3 runs 13 residues. In germline, CDR1 is SQVTM, CDR2 ANQGSEA. J was trimmed by 6 bases and V by 7 bases; bases with no gene match: 8. The CDR3 here is CSEAGTSSDTQYF. CDR3 sequence (DNA): TGCAGCGAGGCCGGGACTAGCAGCGATACGCAGTATTTT.

The rearrangement uses TRBV20-1 and TRBJ1-5; D uncertain. This CDR3 has 14 residues. Germline lookup yields CDR1 DFQATT and CDR2 SNEGSKA (reference sequence). Trimming took 0 bases from V and 6 from J, leaving 12 bases between them. The CDR3 DNA sequence: TGCAGTGCTAGAGAACGGACCCACATTCAGCCCCAGCATTTT. Encoded protein: CSARERTHIQPQHF.

This clonotype came up a few times. This chain links TRBV6-5 with TRBJ2-3; TRBD2 is a possible D gene (6 bases). Between the trimmed V and J ends, which lost 0 bases and 2 bases, there was a span of 18 bases. The CDR3 consists of 18 residues. The germline CDR1 and CDR2 sequences are MNHEY and SVGAGI. Here the CDR3 DNA reads TGTGCCAGCAGTTACTCGTTCCAATCCGGCGGGAACACAGATACGCAGTATTTT. This codes for CASSYSFQSGGNTDTQYF.

V and J are TRBV5-1 and TRBJ2-5, with TRBD2 matching 9 bases. V gave up 4 bases and J gave up 5 bases; unmatched junction bases: 6. The CDR3 has 14 residues. The germline gives CDR1 SGHRS, CDR2 YFSETQ. CDR3 bases: TGCGCCAGCAGCGGAGTAGCGGGGGTGGAGACCCAGTACTTC. Amino acids: CASSGVAGVETQYF.

There are many counts of this clonotype. J is TRBJ2-5 and V is TRBV7-2; 11 bases match TRBD2. This CDR3 is 16 amino acids long. The V gene's germline CDR1 is SGHTA and CDR2 FQGNSA. The ends lost 7 bases at V and 5 bases at J; junction bases unmatched: 12. The CDR3 reads CASTLRSGRASETQYF. CDR3 in DNA: TGTGCCAGCACTCTCCGTAGCGGGAGGGCCTCTGAGACCCAGTACTTC.